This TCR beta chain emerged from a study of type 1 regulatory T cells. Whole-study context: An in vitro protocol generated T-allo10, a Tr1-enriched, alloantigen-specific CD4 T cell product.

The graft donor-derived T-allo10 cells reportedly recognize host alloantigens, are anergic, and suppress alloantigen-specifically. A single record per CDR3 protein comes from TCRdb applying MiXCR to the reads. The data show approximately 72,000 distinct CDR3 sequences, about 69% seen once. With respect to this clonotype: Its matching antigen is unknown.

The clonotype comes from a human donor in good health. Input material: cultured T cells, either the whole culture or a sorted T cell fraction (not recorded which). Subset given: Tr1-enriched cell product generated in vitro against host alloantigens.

CDR3 sequence (DNA): TGTGCCAGTACTTTAACGGTGGACAGCATAAAACCTCGCACCTTC. It encodes CASTLTVDSIKPRTF. The chain carries TRBV19 and TRBJ1-2; weak D call: TRBD1 (6 bases). This CDR3 spans 15 amino acids. Germline-derived CDR1 and CDR2 are LNHDA and SQIVND (reference sequence). Trimming pared 7 bases from V and 13 bases from J, leaving 28 bases between.